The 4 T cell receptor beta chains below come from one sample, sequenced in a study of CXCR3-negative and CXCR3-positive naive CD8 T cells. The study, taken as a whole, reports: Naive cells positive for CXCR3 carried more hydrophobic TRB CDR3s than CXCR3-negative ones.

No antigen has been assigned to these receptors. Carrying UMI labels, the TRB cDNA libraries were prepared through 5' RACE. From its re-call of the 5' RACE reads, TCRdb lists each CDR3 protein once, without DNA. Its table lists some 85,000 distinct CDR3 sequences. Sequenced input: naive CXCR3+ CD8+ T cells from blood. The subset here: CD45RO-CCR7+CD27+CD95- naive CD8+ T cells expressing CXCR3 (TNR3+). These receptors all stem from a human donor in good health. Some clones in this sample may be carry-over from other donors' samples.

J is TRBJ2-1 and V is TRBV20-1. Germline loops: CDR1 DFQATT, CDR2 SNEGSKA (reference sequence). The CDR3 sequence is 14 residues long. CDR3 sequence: CSARALGTYNEQFF.

The CDR3 region is CASSYGLAGPQETQYF. The gene calls are TRBV10-2 and TRBJ2-5; the TRBD2 assignment by TCRdb is unverifiable without DNA. CDR3 length: 16 residues. Germline V gives CDR1 WSHSY, CDR2 SAAADI.

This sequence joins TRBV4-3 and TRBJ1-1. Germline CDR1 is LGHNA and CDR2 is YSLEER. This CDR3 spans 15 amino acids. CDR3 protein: CASSQVGSGSDEAFF.

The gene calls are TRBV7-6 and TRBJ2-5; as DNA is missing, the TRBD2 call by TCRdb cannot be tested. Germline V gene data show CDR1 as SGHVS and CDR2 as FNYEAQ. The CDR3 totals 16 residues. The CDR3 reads CASSPTPGLAGETQYF.